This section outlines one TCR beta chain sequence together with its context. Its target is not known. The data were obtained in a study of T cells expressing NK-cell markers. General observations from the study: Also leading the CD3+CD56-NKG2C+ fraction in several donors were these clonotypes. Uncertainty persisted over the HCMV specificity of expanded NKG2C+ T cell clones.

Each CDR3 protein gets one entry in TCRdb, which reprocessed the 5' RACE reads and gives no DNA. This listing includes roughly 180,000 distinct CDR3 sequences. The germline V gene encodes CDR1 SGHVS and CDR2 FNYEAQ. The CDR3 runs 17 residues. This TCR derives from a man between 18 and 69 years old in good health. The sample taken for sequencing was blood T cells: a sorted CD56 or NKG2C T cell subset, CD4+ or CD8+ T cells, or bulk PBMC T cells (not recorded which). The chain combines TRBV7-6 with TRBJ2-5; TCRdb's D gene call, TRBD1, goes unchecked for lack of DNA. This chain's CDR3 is CASSFETGARVGETQYF.